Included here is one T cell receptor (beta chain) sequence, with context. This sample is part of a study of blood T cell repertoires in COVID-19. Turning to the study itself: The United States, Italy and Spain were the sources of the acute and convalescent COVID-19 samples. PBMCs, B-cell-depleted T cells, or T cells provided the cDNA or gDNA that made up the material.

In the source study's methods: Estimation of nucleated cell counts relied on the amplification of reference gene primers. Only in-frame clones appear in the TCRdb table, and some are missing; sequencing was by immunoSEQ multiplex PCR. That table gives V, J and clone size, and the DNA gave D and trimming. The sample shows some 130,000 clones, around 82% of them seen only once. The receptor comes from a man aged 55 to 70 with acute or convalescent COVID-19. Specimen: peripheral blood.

CDR3 protein: CASSQATAGRTDTQYF. Written as DNA, the CDR3 is TGTGCCAGCAGCCAAGCCACTGCGGGGCGCACAGATACGCAGTATTTT. The chain uses TRBV3-1 (or the pseudogene TRBV3-2) and TRBJ2-3; a weak D match, TRBD2 (6 bases). Trimming took 1 base from V and 1 from J, leaving 12 bases between them. This CDR3 region has 16 residues. Per germline, CDR1 LGHDT and CDR2 YNNKEL (reference sequence).